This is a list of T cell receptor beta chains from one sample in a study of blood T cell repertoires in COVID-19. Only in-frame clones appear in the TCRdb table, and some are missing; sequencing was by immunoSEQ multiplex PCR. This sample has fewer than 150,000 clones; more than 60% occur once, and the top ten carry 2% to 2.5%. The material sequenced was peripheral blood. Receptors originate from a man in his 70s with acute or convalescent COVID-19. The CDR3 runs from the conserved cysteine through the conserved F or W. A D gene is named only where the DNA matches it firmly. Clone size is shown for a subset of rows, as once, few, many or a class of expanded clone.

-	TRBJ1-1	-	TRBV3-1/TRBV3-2	CASSQSDMNTEAFF	TGTGCCAGCAGCCAGTCCGACATGAACACTGAAGCTTTCTTT
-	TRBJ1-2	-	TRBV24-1	CATSDLHRTTNYGYTF	TGTGCCACCAGTGATTTGCATCGGACAACAAACTATGGCTACACCTTC
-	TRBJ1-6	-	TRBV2	CASSDQYNSPLHF	TGTGCCAGCAGTGACCAGTATAATTCACCCCTCCACTTT
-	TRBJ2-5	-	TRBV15	CATSREFRETQYF	TGTGCCACCAGCAGAGAATTTCGAGAGACCCAGTACTTC
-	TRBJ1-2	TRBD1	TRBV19	CASSTQGGLGYGYTF	TGTGCCAGTAGTACACAGGGGGGTCTGGGCTATGGCTACACCTTC
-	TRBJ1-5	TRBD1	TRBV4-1	CASSLGQDRDQPQHF	TGCGCCAGCAGCCTGGGACAGGATAGGGATCAGCCCCAGCATTTT
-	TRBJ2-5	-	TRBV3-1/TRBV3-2	CASTPGITEPVGETQYF	TGTGCCAGCACCCCGGGGATCACGGAACCGGTCGGCGAGACCCAGTACTTC
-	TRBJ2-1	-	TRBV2	CASSASSTGNEQFF	TGTGCCAGCAGTGCTTCTAGTACTGGGAATGAGCAGTTCTTC
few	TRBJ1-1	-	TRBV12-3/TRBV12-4	CASSPPQNTEAFF	TGTGCCAGCAGTCCCCCACAGAACACTGAAGCTTTCTTT
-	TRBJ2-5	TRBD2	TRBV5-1	CAAGGREETQYF	TGCGCCGCGGGAGGACGGGAAGAGACCCAGTACTTC
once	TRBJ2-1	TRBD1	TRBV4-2	CASSQPLGQGDNEQFF	TGTGCCAGCAGCCAACCCCTAGGACAGGGTGACAATGAGCAGTTCTTC